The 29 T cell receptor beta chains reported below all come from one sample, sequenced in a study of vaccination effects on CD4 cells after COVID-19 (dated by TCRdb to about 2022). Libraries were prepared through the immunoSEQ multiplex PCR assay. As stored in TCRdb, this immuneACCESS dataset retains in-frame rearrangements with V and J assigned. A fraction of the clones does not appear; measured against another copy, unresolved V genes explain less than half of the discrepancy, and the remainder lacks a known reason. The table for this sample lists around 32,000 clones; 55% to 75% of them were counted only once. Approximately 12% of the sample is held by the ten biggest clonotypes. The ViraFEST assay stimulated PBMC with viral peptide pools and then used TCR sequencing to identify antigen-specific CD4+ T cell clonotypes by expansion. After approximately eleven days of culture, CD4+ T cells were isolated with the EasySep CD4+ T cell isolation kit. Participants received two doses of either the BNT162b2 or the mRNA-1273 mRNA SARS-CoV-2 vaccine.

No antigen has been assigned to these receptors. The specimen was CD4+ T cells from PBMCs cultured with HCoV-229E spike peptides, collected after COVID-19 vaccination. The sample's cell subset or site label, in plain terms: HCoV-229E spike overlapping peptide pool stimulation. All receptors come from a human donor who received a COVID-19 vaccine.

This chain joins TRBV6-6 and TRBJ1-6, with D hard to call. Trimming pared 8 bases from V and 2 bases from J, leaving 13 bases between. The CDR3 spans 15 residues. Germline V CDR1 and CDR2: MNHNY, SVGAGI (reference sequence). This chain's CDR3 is CASSPGGTYNSPLHF. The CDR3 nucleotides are TGTGCCAGCTCACCGGGAGGGACCTATAATTCACCCCTCCACTTT.

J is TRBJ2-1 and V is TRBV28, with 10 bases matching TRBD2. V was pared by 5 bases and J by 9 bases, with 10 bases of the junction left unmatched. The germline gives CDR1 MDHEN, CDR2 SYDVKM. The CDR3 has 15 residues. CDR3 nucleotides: TGTGCCAGCAGTGGGGGTGGACTAGCGGCGTCTGAGCAGTTCTTC. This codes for CASSGGGLAASEQFF.

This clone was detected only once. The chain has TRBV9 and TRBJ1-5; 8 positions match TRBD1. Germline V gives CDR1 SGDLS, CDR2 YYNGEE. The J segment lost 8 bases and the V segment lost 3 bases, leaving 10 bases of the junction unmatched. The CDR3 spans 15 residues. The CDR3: CASSARQGLNEPQHF. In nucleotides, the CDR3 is TGTGCCAGCAGCGCCCGACAGGGGTTGAACGAGCCCCAGCATTTT.

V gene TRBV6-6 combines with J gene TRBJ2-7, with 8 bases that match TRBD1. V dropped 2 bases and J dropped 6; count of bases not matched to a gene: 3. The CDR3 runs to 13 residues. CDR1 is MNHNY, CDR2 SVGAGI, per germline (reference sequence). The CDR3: CASSYTGQGEQYF. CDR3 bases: TGTGCCAGCAGTTACACTGGACAGGGCGAGCAGTACTTC.

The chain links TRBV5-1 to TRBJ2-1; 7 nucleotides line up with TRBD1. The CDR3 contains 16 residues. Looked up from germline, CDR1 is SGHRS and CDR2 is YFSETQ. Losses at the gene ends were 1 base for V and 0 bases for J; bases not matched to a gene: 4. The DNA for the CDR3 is TGCGCCAGCAGCTTGATGGGACAGAGCTCCTACAATGAGCAGTTCTTC. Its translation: CASSLMGQSSYNEQFF.

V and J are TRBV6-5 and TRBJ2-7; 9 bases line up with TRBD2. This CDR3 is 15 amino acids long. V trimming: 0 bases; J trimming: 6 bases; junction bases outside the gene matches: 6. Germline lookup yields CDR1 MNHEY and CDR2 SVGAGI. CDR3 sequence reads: CASSYSAGGLSEQYF. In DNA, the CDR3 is TGTGCCAGCAGTTACTCTGCGGGGGGGCTGAGCGAGCAGTACTTC.

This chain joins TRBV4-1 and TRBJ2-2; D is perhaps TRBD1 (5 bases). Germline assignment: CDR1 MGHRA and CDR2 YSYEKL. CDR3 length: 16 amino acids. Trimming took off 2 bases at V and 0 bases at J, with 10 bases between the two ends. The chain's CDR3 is CASSQSQDPNTGELFF. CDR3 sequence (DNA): TGCGCCAGCAGCCAATCACAGGACCCGAACACCGGGGAGCTGTTTTTT.

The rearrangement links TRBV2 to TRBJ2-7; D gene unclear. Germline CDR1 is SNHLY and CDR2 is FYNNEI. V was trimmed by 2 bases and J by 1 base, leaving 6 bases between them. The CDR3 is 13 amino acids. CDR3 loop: CASSEPFSYEQYF. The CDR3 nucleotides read TGTGCCAGCAGTGAACCCTTTTCCTACGAGCAGTACTTC.

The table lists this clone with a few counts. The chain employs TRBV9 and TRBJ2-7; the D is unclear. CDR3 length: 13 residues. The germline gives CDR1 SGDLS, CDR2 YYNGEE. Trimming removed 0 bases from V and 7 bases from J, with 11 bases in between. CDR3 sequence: CASSVDSTGEQYF. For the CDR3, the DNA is TGTGCCAGCAGCGTAGATTCAACCGGGGAGCAGTACTTC.

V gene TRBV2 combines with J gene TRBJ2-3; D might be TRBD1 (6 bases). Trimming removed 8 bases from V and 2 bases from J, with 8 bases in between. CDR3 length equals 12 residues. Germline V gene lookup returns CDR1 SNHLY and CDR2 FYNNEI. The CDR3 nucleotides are TGTGCCAGCTACAGGGACACAGATACGCAGTATTTT. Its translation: CASYRDTDTQYF.

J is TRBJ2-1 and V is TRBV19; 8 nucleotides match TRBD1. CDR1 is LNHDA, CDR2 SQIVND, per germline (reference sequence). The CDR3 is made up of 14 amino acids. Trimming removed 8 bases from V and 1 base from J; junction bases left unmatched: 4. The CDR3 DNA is TGTGCCAGTGCAGGGGGCGCTTCCTACAATGAGCAGTTCTTC. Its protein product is CASAGGASYNEQFF.

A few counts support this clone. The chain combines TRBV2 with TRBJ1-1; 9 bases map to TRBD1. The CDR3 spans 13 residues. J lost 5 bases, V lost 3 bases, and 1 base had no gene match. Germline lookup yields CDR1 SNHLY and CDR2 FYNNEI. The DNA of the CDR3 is TGTGCCAGCAGTGATGGACAGGGGACTGAAGCTTTCTTT. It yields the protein CASSDGQGTEAFF.

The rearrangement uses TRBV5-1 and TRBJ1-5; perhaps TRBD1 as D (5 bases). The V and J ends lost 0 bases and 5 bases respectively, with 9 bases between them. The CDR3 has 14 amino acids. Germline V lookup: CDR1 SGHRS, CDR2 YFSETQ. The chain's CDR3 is CASSLAWGDQPQHF. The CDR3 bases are TGCGCCAGCAGCTTGGCGTGGGGGGATCAGCCCCAGCATTTT. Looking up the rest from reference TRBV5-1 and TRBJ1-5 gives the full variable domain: KAGVTQTPRYLIKTRGQQVTLSCSPISGHRSVSWYQQTPGQGLQFLFEYFSETQRNKGNFPGRFSGRQFSNSRSEMNVSTLELGDSALYLCASSLAWGDQPQHFGDGTRLSIL.

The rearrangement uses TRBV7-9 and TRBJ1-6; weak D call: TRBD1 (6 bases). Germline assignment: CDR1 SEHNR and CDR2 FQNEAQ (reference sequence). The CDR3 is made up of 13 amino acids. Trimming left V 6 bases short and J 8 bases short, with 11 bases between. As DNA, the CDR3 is TGTGCCAGCAGGTGGGACACTTATTCACCCCTCCACTTT. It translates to CASRWDTYSPLHF.

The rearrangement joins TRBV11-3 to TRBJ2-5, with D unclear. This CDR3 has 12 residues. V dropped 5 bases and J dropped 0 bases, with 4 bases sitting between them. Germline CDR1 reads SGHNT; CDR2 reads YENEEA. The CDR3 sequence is CASSLNQETQYF. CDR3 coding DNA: TGTGCCAGCAGCCTAAACCAAGAGACCCAGTACTTC.

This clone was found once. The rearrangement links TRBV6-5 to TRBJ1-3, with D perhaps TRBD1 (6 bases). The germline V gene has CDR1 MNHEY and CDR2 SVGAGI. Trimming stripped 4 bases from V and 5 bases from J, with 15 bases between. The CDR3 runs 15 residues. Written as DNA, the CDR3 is TGTGCCAGCAGTTCGGACCCGGGACAAAGAAACACCATATATTTT. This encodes CASSSDPGQRNTIYF.

The CDR3 nucleotides read TGTGCCAGCAGCTTAGATCCAGGGAGATATGGCTACACCTTC. Translating gives CASSLDPGRYGYTF. The chain employs TRBV7-9 and TRBJ1-2; possible D gene TRBD1, 5 bases. This CDR3 has 14 amino acids. Germline CDR1 SEHNR, CDR2 FQNEAQ (reference sequence). V dropped 1 base and J dropped 5 bases, with 11 bases sitting between them. The full variable domain, with the rest looked up from reference TRBV7-9 and TRBJ1-2, is DTGVSQNPRHKITKRGQNVTFRCDPISEHNRLYWYRQTLGQGPEFLTYFQNEAQLEKSRLLSDRFSAERPKGSFSTLEIQRTEQGDSAMYLCASSLDPGRYGYTFGSGTRLTVV.

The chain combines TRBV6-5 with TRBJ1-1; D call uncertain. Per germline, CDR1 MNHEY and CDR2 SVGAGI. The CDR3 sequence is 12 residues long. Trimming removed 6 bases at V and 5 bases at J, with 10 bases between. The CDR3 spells CASRDPGTEAFF. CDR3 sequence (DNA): TGTGCCAGCAGGGATCCGGGGACTGAAGCTTTCTTT.

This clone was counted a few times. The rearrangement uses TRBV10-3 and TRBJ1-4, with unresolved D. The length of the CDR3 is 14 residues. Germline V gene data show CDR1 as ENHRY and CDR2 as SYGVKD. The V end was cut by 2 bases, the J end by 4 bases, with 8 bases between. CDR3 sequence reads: CAISETANNEKLFF. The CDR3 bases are TGTGCCATCAGTGAGACAGCAAATAATGAAAAACTGTTTTTT.

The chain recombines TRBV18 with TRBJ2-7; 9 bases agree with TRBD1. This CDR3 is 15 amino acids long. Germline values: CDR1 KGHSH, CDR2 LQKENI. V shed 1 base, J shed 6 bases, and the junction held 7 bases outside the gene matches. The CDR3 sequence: CASSPRTGVVSEQYF. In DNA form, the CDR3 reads TGTGCCAGCTCACCACGGACAGGGGTAGTCAGCGAGCAGTACTTC.

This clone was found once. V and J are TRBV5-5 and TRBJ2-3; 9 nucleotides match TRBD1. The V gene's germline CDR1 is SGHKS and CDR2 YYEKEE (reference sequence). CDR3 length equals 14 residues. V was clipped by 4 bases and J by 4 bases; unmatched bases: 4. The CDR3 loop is CASSLTGGSDTQYF. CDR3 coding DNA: TGTGCCAGCAGCCTAACAGGGGGCTCAGATACGCAGTATTTT.

The chain's CDR3 is CASSEGRNEQFF. The CDR3 DNA reads as TGTGCCAGCAGTGAAGGCCGCAATGAGCAGTTCTTC. The chain joins TRBV6-1 to TRBJ2-1; D gene uncertain. The CDR3 length is 12 residues. V was trimmed by 1 base and J by 6 bases, leaving 4 bases between them. Per germline, CDR1 MNHNS and CDR2 SASEGT.

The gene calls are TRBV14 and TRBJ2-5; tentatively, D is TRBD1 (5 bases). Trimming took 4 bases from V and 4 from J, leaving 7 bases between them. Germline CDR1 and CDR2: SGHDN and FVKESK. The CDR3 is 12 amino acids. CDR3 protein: CASSPQGETQYF. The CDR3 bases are TGTGCCAGCAGCCCCCAGGGAGAGACCCAGTACTTC.

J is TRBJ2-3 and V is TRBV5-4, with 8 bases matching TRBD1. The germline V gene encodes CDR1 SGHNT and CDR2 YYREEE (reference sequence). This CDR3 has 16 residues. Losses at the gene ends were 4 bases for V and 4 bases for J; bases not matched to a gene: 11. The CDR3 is CASSLRGQVTADTQYF. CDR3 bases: TGTGCCAGCAGCCTCCGGGGACAGGTGACTGCAGATACGCAGTATTTT.

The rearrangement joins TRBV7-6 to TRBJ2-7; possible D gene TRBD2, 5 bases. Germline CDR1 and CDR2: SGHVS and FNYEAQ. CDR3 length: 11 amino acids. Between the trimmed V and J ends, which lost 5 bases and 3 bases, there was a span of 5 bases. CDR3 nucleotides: TGTGCCAGCAGCCGGGACTACGAGCAGTACTTC. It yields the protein CASSRDYEQYF.

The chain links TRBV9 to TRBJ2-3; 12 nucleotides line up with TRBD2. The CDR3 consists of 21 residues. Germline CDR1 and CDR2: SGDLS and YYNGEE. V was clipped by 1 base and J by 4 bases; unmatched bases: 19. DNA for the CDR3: TGTGCCAGCAGCGTAAAGACTAGCGGGAGAAGCAGCCCAGCTGGACCAGATACGCAGTATTTT. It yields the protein CASSVKTSGRSSPAGPDTQYF.

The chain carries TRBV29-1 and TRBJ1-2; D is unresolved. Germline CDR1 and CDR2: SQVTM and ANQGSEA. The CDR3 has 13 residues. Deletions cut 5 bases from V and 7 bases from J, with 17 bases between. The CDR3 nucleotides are TGCAGCGTTTACATGAGTCGGAGAGGTGGCTACACCTTC. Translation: CSVYMSRRGGYTF.

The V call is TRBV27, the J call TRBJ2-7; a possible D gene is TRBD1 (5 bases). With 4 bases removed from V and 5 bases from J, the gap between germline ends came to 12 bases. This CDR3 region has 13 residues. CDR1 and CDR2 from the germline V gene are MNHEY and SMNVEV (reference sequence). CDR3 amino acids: CASSYQGLDEQYF. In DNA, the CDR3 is TGTGCCAGCAGTTACCAGGGTCTGGACGAGCAGTACTTC.

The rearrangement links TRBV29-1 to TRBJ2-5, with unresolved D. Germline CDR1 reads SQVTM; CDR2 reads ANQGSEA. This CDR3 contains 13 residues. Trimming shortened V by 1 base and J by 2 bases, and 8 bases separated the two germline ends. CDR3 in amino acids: CSVEGRLQETQYF. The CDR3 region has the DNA TGCAGCGTTGAAGGCCGATTACAAGAGACCCAGTACTTC.